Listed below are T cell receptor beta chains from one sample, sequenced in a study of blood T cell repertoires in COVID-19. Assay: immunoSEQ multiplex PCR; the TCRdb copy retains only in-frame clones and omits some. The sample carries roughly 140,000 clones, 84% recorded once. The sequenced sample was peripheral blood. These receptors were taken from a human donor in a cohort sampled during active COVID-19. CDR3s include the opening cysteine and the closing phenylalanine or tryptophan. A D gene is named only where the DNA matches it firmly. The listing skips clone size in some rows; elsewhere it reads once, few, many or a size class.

CDR3nt: TGTGCCAGCAGTCGGGACTTGAACACTGAAGCTTTCTTT; CDR3aa: CASSRDLNTEAFF; v_gene: TRBV6-5; d_gene: -; j_gene: TRBJ1-1; abundance: -
CDR3nt: TGTGCCAGCATCGTGTTGGGGACTAGGAAACCCTACGAGCAGTACTTC; CDR3aa: CASIVLGTRKPYEQYF; v_gene: TRBV9; d_gene: TRBD2; j_gene: TRBJ2-7; abundance: -
CDR3nt: TGTGCCAGTAGTATTCAGCGTTCTGGAAACACCATATATTTT; CDR3aa: CASSIQRSGNTIYF; v_gene: TRBV19; d_gene: -; j_gene: TRBJ1-3; abundance: few
CDR3nt: TGTGCCAGCAGCGCCTCAGGGGTAGGGACAGATACGCAGTATTTT; CDR3aa: CASSASGVGTDTQYF; v_gene: TRBV7-3; d_gene: -; j_gene: TRBJ2-3; abundance: -
CDR3nt: TGTGCCAGCAGCCAAGATTGGAGAGGGGGCATTGAAGCTTTCTTT; CDR3aa: CASSQDWRGGIEAFF; v_gene: TRBV3-1/TRBV3-2; d_gene: TRBD1; j_gene: TRBJ1-1; abundance: -
CDR3nt: TGTGCCAGCGTTTCCGGTAGCCGAAACTCTGGAAACACCATATATTTT; CDR3aa: CASVSGSRNSGNTIYF; v_gene: TRBV28; d_gene: -; j_gene: TRBJ1-3; abundance: -
CDR3nt: TGCAGTGCCTTGGAGGACAATGAGCAGTTCTTC; CDR3aa: CSALEDNEQFF; v_gene: TRBV20-1; d_gene: -; j_gene: TRBJ2-1; abundance: -
CDR3nt: TGCAGCGTTGAACGGGGAGGTGGAAACACCATATATTTT; CDR3aa: CSVERGGGNTIYF; v_gene: TRBV29-1; d_gene: -; j_gene: TRBJ1-3; abundance: -
CDR3nt: TGTGCCAGCAGCCGGGGGACAGAATACCAAGAGACCCAGTACTTC; CDR3aa: CASSRGTEYQETQYF; v_gene: TRBV5-6; d_gene: -; j_gene: TRBJ2-5; abundance: -
CDR3nt: TGTGCCAGCACCTCGAGGGGGGGCCAAGAGACCCAGTACTTC; CDR3aa: CASTSRGGQETQYF; v_gene: TRBV7-9; d_gene: -; j_gene: TRBJ2-5; abundance: -
CDR3nt: TGTGCCAGCAGCCAAGCCTCCCCCCTAGGACAGGGCAATGAAAAACTGTTTTTT; CDR3aa: CASSQASPLGQGNEKLFF; v_gene: TRBV3-1/TRBV3-2; d_gene: TRBD1; j_gene: TRBJ1-4; abundance: -
CDR3nt: TGTGCCAGCAGCCTTAGGTGGACAGGTTATTCACCCCTCCACTTT; CDR3aa: CASSLRWTGYSPLHF; v_gene: TRBV4-2; d_gene: TRBD1; j_gene: TRBJ1-6; abundance: -
CDR3nt: TGTGCCATCAGTGGCGTCCGGGACAGTCTAAACTATGGCTACACCTTC; CDR3aa: CAISGVRDSLNYGYTF; v_gene: TRBV10-3; d_gene: TRBD1; j_gene: TRBJ1-2; abundance: once
CDR3nt: TGTGCCAGCAGCGTCAATGGTCAGGCTAACACTGAAGCTTTCTTT; CDR3aa: CASSVNGQANTEAFF; v_gene: TRBV9; d_gene: -; j_gene: TRBJ1-1; abundance: -
CDR3nt: TGTGCCAGCAGCTCGTCCCGCGGGGTGGAGACCCAGTACTTC; CDR3aa: CASSSSRGVETQYF; v_gene: TRBV5-4; d_gene: -; j_gene: TRBJ2-5; abundance: -
CDR3nt: TGTGCCAGCAGCTTGGGGGTGCCCGGGACAGGGTTCGAAAAACTGTTTTTT; CDR3aa: CASSLGVPGTGFEKLFF; v_gene: TRBV5-6; d_gene: TRBD1; j_gene: TRBJ1-4; abundance: -
CDR3nt: TGTGCCAGTAGTATAGGCCAGGGGGCAGATTCACCCCTCCACTTT; CDR3aa: CASSIGQGADSPLHF; v_gene: TRBV19; d_gene: TRBD1; j_gene: TRBJ1-6; abundance: -
CDR3nt: TGCGCCAGCAGGAAGACAGGGGACACTGAAGCTTTCTTT; CDR3aa: CASRKTGDTEAFF; v_gene: TRBV4-1; d_gene: TRBD1; j_gene: TRBJ1-1; abundance: -
CDR3nt: TGCGCCAGCAGCCGGGACGGAGCGGGTGAGCAGTTCTTC; CDR3aa: CASSRDGAGEQFF; v_gene: TRBV10-1; d_gene: -; j_gene: TRBJ2-1; abundance: -
CDR3nt: TGCGCCAGCAGCTTGGTCCCACTTGACACTGAAGCTTTCTTT; CDR3aa: CASSLVPLDTEAFF; v_gene: TRBV5-1; d_gene: -; j_gene: TRBJ1-1; abundance: -
CDR3nt: TGTGCCAGCAGTTACAGGCGGGGGAGCTCCTACAATGAGCAGTTCTTC; CDR3aa: CASSYRRGSSYNEQFF; v_gene: TRBV6-2/TRBV6-3; d_gene: TRBD2; j_gene: TRBJ2-1; abundance: -
CDR3nt: TGTGCCAGCAGTAGACCCGGGGGCACAGATACGCAGTATTTT; CDR3aa: CASSRPGGTDTQYF; v_gene: TRBV27; d_gene: -; j_gene: TRBJ2-3; abundance: -
CDR3nt: TGTGCCAGCAGCTCGGGACTAGCGGGGGCGTTGAGGGATACGCAGTATTTT; CDR3aa: CASSSGLAGALRDTQYF; v_gene: TRBV7-2; d_gene: TRBD2; j_gene: TRBJ2-3; abundance: once
CDR3nt: TGTGCCACCAGTGATAGGGGAAGTGGGGGCTACACCTTC; CDR3aa: CATSDRGSGGYTF; v_gene: TRBV24-1; d_gene: -; j_gene: TRBJ1-2; abundance: -
CDR3nt: TGTGCCAGCAGTTTATGGGGGGCTGGGGACGAGCAGTACTTC; CDR3aa: CASSLWGAGDEQYF; v_gene: TRBV28; d_gene: -; j_gene: TRBJ2-7; abundance: once
CDR3nt: TGCGCCAGCAGCTTTACAGGGGGGAACACCGGGGAGCTGTTTTTT; CDR3aa: CASSFTGGNTGELFF; v_gene: TRBV5-1; d_gene: TRBD1; j_gene: TRBJ2-2; abundance: -
CDR3nt: TGTGCCAGCGGATACAGGGTTGGCTACACCTTC; CDR3aa: CASGYRVGYTF; v_gene: TRBV6-5; d_gene: -; j_gene: TRBJ1-2; abundance: once
CDR3nt: TGTGCCAGCAGCACAGCACAGTCCTATGGCTACACCTTC; CDR3aa: CASSTAQSYGYTF; v_gene: TRBV6-5; d_gene: -; j_gene: TRBJ1-2; abundance: once
CDR3nt: TGCAGGTCCAGGGTTGCCTATGGCTACACCTTC; CDR3aa: CRSRVAYGYTF; v_gene: TRBV29-1; d_gene: -; j_gene: TRBJ1-2; abundance: -
CDR3nt: TGTGCCAGCAGCCCCCTATCAGGGACTCTTGGTAACTATGGCTACACCTTC; CDR3aa: CASSPLSGTLGNYGYTF; v_gene: TRBV5-6; d_gene: -; j_gene: TRBJ1-2; abundance: -
CDR3nt: TGTGCCAGCAAGCGGGGGAGCTCCTACGAGCAGTACTTC; CDR3aa: CASKRGSSYEQYF; v_gene: TRBV27; d_gene: TRBD2; j_gene: TRBJ2-7; abundance: -
CDR3nt: TGTGCCAGCAGCGAGGGGGACAGAGTAAACACTGAAGCTTTCTTT; CDR3aa: CASSEGDRVNTEAFF; v_gene: TRBV9; d_gene: TRBD1; j_gene: TRBJ1-1; abundance: -
CDR3nt: TGCGCCAGCAGCTTGCAGGGGGCTCGAGACACTGAAGCTTTCTTT; CDR3aa: CASSLQGARDTEAFF; v_gene: TRBV5-1; d_gene: TRBD1; j_gene: TRBJ1-1; abundance: -
CDR3nt: TGTGCCAGCAGCTTGGTTAGAATCAATCAGCCCCAGCATTTT; CDR3aa: CASSLVRINQPQHF; v_gene: TRBV5-8; d_gene: -; j_gene: TRBJ1-5; abundance: -
CDR3nt: TGTGCCAGCAGCCCAAACTGGGGGGGACTCACCGGGGAGCTGTTTTTT; CDR3aa: CASSPNWGGLTGELFF; v_gene: TRBV7-9; d_gene: TRBD2; j_gene: TRBJ2-2; abundance: -
CDR3nt: TGTGCCAGCAGCTTAGGTACAGGGACACCCCTCCACTTT; CDR3aa: CASSLGTGTPLHF; v_gene: TRBV7-3; d_gene: -; j_gene: TRBJ1-6; abundance: -
CDR3nt: TGTGCCAGCAGCGGAGTAGGTCGGTCGGTCCAAGAGACCCAGTACTTC; CDR3aa: CASSGVGRSVQETQYF; v_gene: TRBV11-2; d_gene: -; j_gene: TRBJ2-5; abundance: -
CDR3nt: TGTGCCAGCAGCGCGGCCGAGGGTCTTTTTAGGGCTGAAGCTTTCTTT; CDR3aa: CASSAAEGLFRAEAFF; v_gene: TRBV9; d_gene: -; j_gene: TRBJ1-1; abundance: -
CDR3nt: TGTGCCAGCAGCGAGGGCTACGAGCAGTACTTC; CDR3aa: CASSEGYEQYF; v_gene: TRBV21-1; d_gene: -; j_gene: TRBJ2-7; abundance: -
CDR3nt: TGTGCCACCAGCAGAGGAAGGGCAGGGTATGGCTACACCTTC; CDR3aa: CATSRGRAGYGYTF; v_gene: TRBV15; d_gene: -; j_gene: TRBJ1-2; abundance: -
CDR3nt: TGTGCCAGCAGGGCGTTTTGGAGCGGGGGCTATGAGCAGTTCTTC; CDR3aa: CASRAFWSGGYEQFF; v_gene: TRBV28; d_gene: TRBD2; j_gene: TRBJ2-1; abundance: -
CDR3nt: TGCGCCAGCAGCGTGGGGACAGGTCGGACTAATGAAAAACTGTTTTTT; CDR3aa: CASSVGTGRTNEKLFF; v_gene: TRBV5-1; d_gene: TRBD1; j_gene: TRBJ1-4; abundance: -
CDR3nt: TGCGCCAGCAGCGGGAGACAGGGGGCCTATGGCTACACCTTC; CDR3aa: CASSGRQGAYGYTF; v_gene: TRBV5-1; d_gene: TRBD1; j_gene: TRBJ1-2; abundance: -
CDR3nt: TGTGCCAGCACCATCTCCGACAGGAGTTCCGCTGAAGCTTTCTTT; CDR3aa: CASTISDRSSAEAFF; v_gene: TRBV6-5; d_gene: -; j_gene: TRBJ1-1; abundance: -
CDR3nt: TGTGCCAGCTCACCTCTTGCGGGACAGTCCACCCTGGGGGCCCAGTACTTC; CDR3aa: CASSPLAGQSTLGAQYF; v_gene: TRBV18; d_gene: -; j_gene: TRBJ2-5; abundance: -
CDR3nt: TGTGCCAGCAGCCCCGGACAGGCACTTGGGAACTATGGCTACACCTTC; CDR3aa: CASSPGQALGNYGYTF; v_gene: TRBV9; d_gene: TRBD1; j_gene: TRBJ1-2; abundance: -
CDR3nt: TGTGCCAGCAACAAACAGGGTGGCAATCAGCCCCAGCATTTT; CDR3aa: CASNKQGGNQPQHF; v_gene: TRBV6-6; d_gene: -; j_gene: TRBJ1-5; abundance: -
CDR3nt: TGTGCCACCAGCATGGGGCACAATTCACCCCTCCACTTT; CDR3aa: CATSMGHNSPLHF; v_gene: TRBV15; d_gene: -; j_gene: TRBJ1-6; abundance: -
CDR3nt: TGTGCCAGCAGCCCTACAGGGGTTACTAACTATGGCTACACCTTC; CDR3aa: CASSPTGVTNYGYTF; v_gene: TRBV5-4; d_gene: TRBD1; j_gene: TRBJ1-2; abundance: -